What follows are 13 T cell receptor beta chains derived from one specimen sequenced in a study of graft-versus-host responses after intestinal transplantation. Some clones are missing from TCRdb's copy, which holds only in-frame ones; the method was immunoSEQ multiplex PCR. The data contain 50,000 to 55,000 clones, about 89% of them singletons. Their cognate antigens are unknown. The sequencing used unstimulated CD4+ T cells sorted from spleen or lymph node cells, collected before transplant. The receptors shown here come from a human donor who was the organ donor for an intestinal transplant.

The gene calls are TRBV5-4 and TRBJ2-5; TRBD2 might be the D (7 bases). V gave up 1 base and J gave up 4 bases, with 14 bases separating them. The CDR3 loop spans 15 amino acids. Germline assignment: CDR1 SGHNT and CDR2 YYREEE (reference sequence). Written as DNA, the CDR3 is TGTGCCAGCAGCTTGTTGGGGGGGCGGGGAGAGACCCAGTACTTC. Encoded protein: CASSLLGGRGETQYF.

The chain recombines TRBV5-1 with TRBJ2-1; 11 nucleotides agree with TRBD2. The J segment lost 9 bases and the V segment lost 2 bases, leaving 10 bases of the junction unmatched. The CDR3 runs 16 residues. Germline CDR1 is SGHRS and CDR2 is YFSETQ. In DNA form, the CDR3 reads TGCGCCAGCAGCTTTTTTAGGCTAGCGGGAGGAAGTGAGCAGTTCTTC. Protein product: CASSFFRLAGGSEQFF.

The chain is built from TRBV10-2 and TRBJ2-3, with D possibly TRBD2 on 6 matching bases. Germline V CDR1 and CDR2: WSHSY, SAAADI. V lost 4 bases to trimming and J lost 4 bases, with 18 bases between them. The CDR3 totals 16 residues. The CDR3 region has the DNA TGCGCCAGCAGTGGAGGTTGGGGCGGGAATGCAGATACGCAGTATTTT. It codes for CASSGGWGGNADTQYF.

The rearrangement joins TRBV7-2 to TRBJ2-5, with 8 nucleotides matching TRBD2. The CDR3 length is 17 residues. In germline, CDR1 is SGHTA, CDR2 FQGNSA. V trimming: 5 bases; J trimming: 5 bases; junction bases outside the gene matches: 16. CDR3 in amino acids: CASSATGVAGFSETQYF. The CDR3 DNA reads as TGTGCCAGCAGCGCCACGGGGGTAGCGGGATTCAGTGAGACCCAGTACTTC.

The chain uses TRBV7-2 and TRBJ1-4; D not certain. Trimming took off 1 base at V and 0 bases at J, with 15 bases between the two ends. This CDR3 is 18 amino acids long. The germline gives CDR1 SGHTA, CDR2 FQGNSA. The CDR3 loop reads CASSLVVVSGATNEKLFF. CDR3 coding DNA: TGTGCCAGCAGCTTAGTGGTCGTTTCCGGAGCAACTAATGAAAAACTGTTTTTT.

The CDR3 loop is CASSFPGVSSYEQYF. In nucleotides, the CDR3 is TGTGCCAGCAGTTTCCCGGGGGTAAGCTCCTACGAGCAGTACTTC. V and J are TRBV28 and TRBJ2-7; tentative D call: TRBD2 (6 bases). Germline CDR1 and CDR2: MDHEN and SYDVKM. CDR3 length: 15 amino acids. The V and J ends lost 3 bases and 0 bases respectively, with 12 bases between them.

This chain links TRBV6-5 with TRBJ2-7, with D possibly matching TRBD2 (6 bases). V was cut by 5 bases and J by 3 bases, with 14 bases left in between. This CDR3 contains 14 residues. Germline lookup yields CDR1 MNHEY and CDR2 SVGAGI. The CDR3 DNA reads TGTGCCAGCAGTACACCGGGACTTAACTACGAGCAGTACTTC. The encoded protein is CASSTPGLNYEQYF.

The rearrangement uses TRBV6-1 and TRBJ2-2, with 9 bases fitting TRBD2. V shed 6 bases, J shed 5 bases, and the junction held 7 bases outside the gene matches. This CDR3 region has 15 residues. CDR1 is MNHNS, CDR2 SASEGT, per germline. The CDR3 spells CASSWTSALTGELFF. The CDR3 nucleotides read TGTGCCAGCAGCTGGACTAGCGCACTAACCGGGGAGCTGTTTTTT.

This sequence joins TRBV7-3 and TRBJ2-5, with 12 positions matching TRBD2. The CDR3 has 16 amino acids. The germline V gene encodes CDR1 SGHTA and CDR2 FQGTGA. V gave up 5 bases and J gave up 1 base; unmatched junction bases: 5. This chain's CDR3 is CASSPASGRGQETQYF. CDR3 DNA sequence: TGTGCCAGCAGCCCCGCTAGCGGGAGGGGCCAAGAGACCCAGTACTTC.

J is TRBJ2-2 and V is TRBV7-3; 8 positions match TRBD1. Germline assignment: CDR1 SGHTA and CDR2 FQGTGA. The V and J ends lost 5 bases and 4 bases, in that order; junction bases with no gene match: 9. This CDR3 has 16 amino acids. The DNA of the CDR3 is TGTGCCAGCAGCCCGCAGGGGGCGGCGGTCACCGGGGAGCTGTTTTTT. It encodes CASSPQGAAVTGELFF. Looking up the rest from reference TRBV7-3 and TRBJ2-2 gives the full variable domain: GAGVSQTPSNKVTEKGKYVELRCDPISGHTALYWYRQSLGQGPEFLIYFQGTGAADDSGLPNDRFFAVRPEGSVSTLKIQRTERGDSAVYLCASSPQGAAVTGELFFGEGSRLTVL.

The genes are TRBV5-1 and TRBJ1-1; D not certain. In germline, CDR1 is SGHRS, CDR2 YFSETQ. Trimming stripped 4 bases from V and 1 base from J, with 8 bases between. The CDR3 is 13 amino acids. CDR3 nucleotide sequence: TGCGCCAGCAGCATCCGGGAGAACACTGAAGCTTTCTTT. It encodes CASSIRENTEAFF.

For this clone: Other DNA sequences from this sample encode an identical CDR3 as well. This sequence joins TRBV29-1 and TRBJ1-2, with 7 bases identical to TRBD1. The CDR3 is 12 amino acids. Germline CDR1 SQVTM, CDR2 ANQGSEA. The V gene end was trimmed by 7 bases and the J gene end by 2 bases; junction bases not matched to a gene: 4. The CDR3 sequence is CSARDRNYGYTF. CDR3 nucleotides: TGCAGCGCACGGGACAGAAACTATGGCTACACCTTC.

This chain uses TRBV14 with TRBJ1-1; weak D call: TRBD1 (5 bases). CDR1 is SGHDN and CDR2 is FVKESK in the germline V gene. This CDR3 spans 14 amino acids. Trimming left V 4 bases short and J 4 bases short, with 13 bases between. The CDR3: CASSRGWGVTEAFF. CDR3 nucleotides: TGTGCCAGCAGCCGAGGGTGGGGGGTCACTGAAGCTTTCTTT.